The 24 T cell receptor beta chains listed next were all sequenced from one sample in a study of blood T cell repertoires in COVID-19. The method was immunoSEQ multiplex PCR; TCRdb's version includes in-frame clones alone and lacks a portion of them. The sample has some 310,000 clones, roughly 87% seen once. Sequenced sample: peripheral blood. The source of these receptors is a man between 45 and 60 years old with active or convalescent COVID-19.

The chain links TRBV5-1 to TRBJ2-1; tentatively, D is TRBD2 (5 bases). Trimming left V 5 bases short and J 4 bases short, with 16 bases between. Looked up from germline, CDR1 is SGHRS and CDR2 is YFSETQ. The CDR3 totals 15 residues. Here the CDR3 reads CASSSQRARYNEQFF. As DNA, the CDR3 is TGCGCCAGCAGTTCCCAGAGGGCGCGATACAATGAGCAGTTCTTC.

The J gene is TRBJ1-1, the V gene TRBV30, with D possibly being TRBD1 (5 bases). V was cut by 7 bases and J by 1 base, with 10 bases left in between. Germline V CDR1 and CDR2: GTSNPN, SVGIG (reference sequence). The CDR3 extends over 12 amino acids. The CDR3 region is CAFGGGNTEAFF. The CDR3 DNA reads TGTGCCTTTGGGGGGGGGAACACTGAAGCTTTCTTT.

The V and J genes are TRBV27 and TRBJ2-6, with D possibly being TRBD1 (6 bases). V lost 5 bases, J lost 8 bases, and 13 bases lay in between. Germline lookup yields CDR1 MNHEY and CDR2 SMNVEV (reference sequence). The length of the CDR3 is 14 residues. CDR3 in DNA: TGTGCCAGCAGTAGCATCGACAGGTCCAACGTCCTGACTTTC. Encoded protein: CASSSIDRSNVLTF.

The rearrangement links TRBV5-1 to TRBJ2-1, with 10 positions matching TRBD2. The CDR3 totals 16 residues. Germline loops: CDR1 SGHRS, CDR2 YFSETQ. J gave up 7 bases and V 0 bases, and 7 bases lay outside the gene matches. The CDR3 sequence is CASSLDPGLAKNEQFF. The DNA for the CDR3 is TGCGCCAGCAGCTTGGATCCGGGACTAGCGAAGAATGAGCAGTTCTTC.

This clone was counted a single time. The genes are TRBV5-4 and TRBJ2-5; D is uncertain. This CDR3 region has 13 residues. Trimming removed 0 bases from V and 2 bases from J, with 5 bases in between. Germline V gives CDR1 SGHNT, CDR2 YYREEE (reference sequence). The CDR3 is CASSLDNQETQYF. The CDR3 DNA follows: TGTGCCAGCAGCTTGGACAATCAAGAGACCCAGTACTTC. Complete variable domain (other parts from reference TRBV5-4 and TRBJ2-5): ETGVTQSPTHLIKTRGQQVTLRCSSQSGHNTVSWYQQALGQGPQFIFQYYREEENGRGNFPPRFSGLQFPNYSSELNVNALELDDSALYLCASSLDNQETQYFGPGTRLLVL.

V usage is TRBV28 and J usage is TRBJ1-4; the match to TRBD1 covers 8 bases. Germline-derived CDR1 and CDR2 are MDHEN and SYDVKM. The CDR3 spans 14 residues. After removal of 6 bases from V and 3 bases from J, the junction contained 3 bases not matched to a gene. This CDR3 is CASSSTGANEKLFF. The CDR3 DNA follows: TGTGCCAGCAGCTCGACAGGGGCTAATGAAAAACTGTTTTTT. Using reference TRBV28 and TRBJ1-4 for the parts outside the CDR3, the full variable domain is DVKVTQSSRYLVKRTGEKVFLECVQDMDHENMFWYRQDPGLGLRLIYFSYDVKMKEKGDIPEGYSVSREKKERFSLILESASTNQTSMYLCASSSTGANEKLFFGSGTQLSVL.

The rearrangement joins TRBV6-6 to TRBJ2-1, with a possible D match to TRBD2 (5 bases). This CDR3 is 16 amino acids long. V gave up 4 bases and J gave up 0 bases, with 13 bases separating them. The germline gives CDR1 MNHNY, CDR2 SVGAGI (reference sequence). The chain's CDR3 is CASSWRRRSSYNEQFF. CDR3 nucleotide sequence: TGTGCCAGCAGTTGGAGGAGACGGAGCTCCTACAATGAGCAGTTCTTC.

This chain joins TRBV5-4 and TRBJ2-7; a weak D match, TRBD2 (6 bases). In germline, CDR1 is SGHNT, CDR2 YYREEE (reference sequence). Trimming removed 0 bases at V and 3 bases at J, with 10 bases between. CDR3 length: 14 residues. CDR3 sequence: CASSLGGINYEQYF. CDR3 sequence (DNA): TGTGCCAGCAGCTTGGGCGGGATAAACTACGAGCAGTACTTC.

This chain joins TRBV19 and TRBJ1-5; the D is unclear. Germline lookup yields CDR1 LNHDA and CDR2 SQIVND (reference sequence). This CDR3 contains 15 residues. Between the trimmed V and J ends, which lost 6 bases and 4 bases, there was a span of 16 bases. Here the CDR3 reads CASSNGRGNNQPQHF. As DNA, the CDR3 is TGTGCCAGTAGCAATGGTCGAGGGAATAATCAGCCCCAGCATTTT.

The V and J genes are TRBV9 and TRBJ1-1, with a possible D match to TRBD1 (5 bases). V was clipped by 0 bases and J by 6 bases, with 15 bases between them. The germline V gene has CDR1 SGDLS and CDR2 YYNGEE. The CDR3 is 15 residues long. CDR3 protein: CASSVGWQGGSEAFF. The CDR3, as DNA: TGTGCCAGCAGCGTAGGGTGGCAGGGAGGCTCTGAAGCTTTCTTT. Together with reference TRBV9 and TRBJ1-1, the CDR3 gives the full variable domain: DSGVTQTPKHLITATGQRVTLRCSPRSGDLSVYWYQQSLDQGLQFLIQYYNGEERAKGNILERFSAQQFPDLHSELNLSSLELGDSALYFCASSVGWQGGSEAFFGQGTRLTVV.

The rearrangement links TRBV2 to TRBJ1-4; 12 bases align to TRBD1. Germline V gene data show CDR1 as SNHLY and CDR2 as FYNNEI. The length of the CDR3 is 15 residues. Trimming removed 10 bases from V and 8 bases from J; junction bases left unmatched: 11. The CDR3 is CATRGQGASGEKLFF. In DNA form, the CDR3 reads TGTGCCACCCGGGGACAGGGGGCATCGGGGGAAAAACTGTTTTTT.

This clone was picked up one time. V is TRBV6-1 and J is TRBJ2-1, with D uncertain. Looked up from germline, CDR1 is MNHNS and CDR2 is SASEGT. CDR3 length: 16 amino acids. Trimming pared 2 bases from V and 1 base from J, leaving 12 bases between. The CDR3, as DNA: TGTGCCAGCAGTGAACTGGCCACACAGTCCTACAATGAGCAGTTCTTC. This encodes CASSELATQSYNEQFF.

This chain connects TRBV5-1 to TRBJ1-4; 8 bases match TRBD1. Germline V gene sequence: CDR1 SGHRS, CDR2 YFSETQ. Unmatched junction bases numbered 9, after V lost 0 bases and J lost 2 bases. The CDR3 loop spans 18 amino acids. The CDR3 is CASSLGPPRQGTNEKLFF. The DNA for the CDR3 is TGCGCCAGCAGCTTGGGCCCGCCCCGACAGGGGACTAATGAAAAACTGTTTTTT.

In nucleotides, the CDR3 is TGTGCCAGCAGTTTATTGCCAGGAGGCGTCTATGGCTACACCTTC. Translating it yields CASSLLPGGVYGYTF. The genes are TRBV28 and TRBJ1-2; D not certain. V was shortened by 1 base and J by 4 bases, with 13 bases between the two germline ends. This CDR3 comprises 15 residues. CDR1 and CDR2 (germline): MDHEN, SYDVKM.

The V and J genes are TRBV20-1 and TRBJ1-3; the D is unclear. There are 12 residues in the CDR3. CDR1 is DFQATT and CDR2 is SNEGSKA in the germline V gene (reference sequence). V dropped 3 bases and J dropped 2 bases, with 5 bases sitting between them. The CDR3: CSASLTGNTIYF. CDR3 sequence (DNA): TGCAGTGCTAGTTTAACTGGAAACACCATATATTTT.

This chain joins TRBV5-1 and TRBJ2-5; no clear D gene. The CDR3 spans 14 residues. Germline V lookup: CDR1 SGHRS, CDR2 YFSETQ. Trimming took 4 bases from V and 1 from J, leaving 11 bases between them. The CDR3 region is CASSPGPGQETQYF. Here the CDR3 DNA reads TGCGCCAGCAGCCCCGGTCCCGGCCAAGAGACCCAGTACTTC. Looking up the rest from reference TRBV5-1 and TRBJ2-5 gives the full variable domain: KAGVTQTPRYLIKTRGQQVTLSCSPISGHRSVSWYQQTPGQGLQFLFEYFSETQRNKGNFPGRFSGRQFSNSRSEMNVSTLELGDSALYLCASSPGPGQETQYFGPGTRLLVL.

The J gene is TRBJ2-1, the V gene TRBV7-2; no clear D. The CDR3 totals 18 residues. V lost 1 base to trimming and J lost 4 bases, with 20 bases between them. Germline loops: CDR1 SGHTA, CDR2 FQGNSA. CDR3 protein: CASSLGGQRHPAYNEQFF. CDR3 sequence (DNA): TGTGCCAGCAGCTTAGGAGGCCAGCGCCACCCGGCATACAATGAGCAGTTCTTC. The full variable domain, its missing parts supplied by reference TRBV7-2 and TRBJ2-1, is GAGVSQSPSNKVTEKGKDVELRCDPISGHTALYWYRQSLGQGLEFLIYFQGNSAPDKSGLPSDRFSAERTGGSVSTLTIQRTQQEDSAVYLCASSLGGQRHPAYNEQFFGPGTRLTVL.

The gene calls are TRBV9 and TRBJ2-3, with TRBD1 identical over 8 bases. The germline CDR1 and CDR2 sequences are SGDLS and YYNGEE. The CDR3 spans 21 residues. V lost 0 bases, J lost 0 bases, and 18 bases stayed unmatched. The CDR3 is CASSVVPGQGIGSFSTDTQYF. CDR3 in DNA: TGTGCCAGCAGCGTAGTACCCGGACAGGGAATTGGTAGCTTTAGCACAGATACGCAGTATTTT.

The V gene is TRBV10-3, the J gene TRBJ1-5; 7 bases match TRBD1. V lost 8 bases to trimming and J lost 6 bases; unmatched junction nucleotides: 10. The germline gives CDR1 ENHRY, CDR2 SYGVKD. CDR3 size: 14 residues. The CDR3 sequence: CAIGRQGNSQPQHF. Written as DNA, the CDR3 is TGTGCCATCGGAAGACAGGGCAACTCTCAGCCCCAGCATTTT.

In its sample, this clone was seen a few times. The chain combines TRBV28 with TRBJ2-6, with 12 bases matching TRBD2. V lost 4 bases, J lost 0 bases, and 10 bases stayed unmatched. The CDR3 totals 20 residues. Germline values: CDR1 MDHEN, CDR2 SYDVKM. The CDR3 region has the DNA TGTGCCAGCAGTTCTGTGAGGACTAGCGGGGTCTCCTCTGGGGCCAACGTCCTGACTTTC. Its protein is CASSSVRTSGVSSGANVLTF.

The J gene is TRBJ1-5, the V gene TRBV7-8; TRBD1 matches at 11 bases. The CDR3 is made up of 17 amino acids. V shed 5 bases, J shed 7 bases, and the junction held 13 bases outside the gene matches. Germline values: CDR1 SGHVS, CDR2 FQNEAQ. The CDR3: CASSLGTGGVRRQPQHF. DNA for the CDR3: TGTGCCAGCAGCCTCGGGACAGGGGGTGTTAGGAGGCAGCCCCAGCATTTT.

This chain links TRBV18 with TRBJ2-7; 9 bases agree with TRBD1. The CDR3 runs 15 residues. Losses at the gene ends were 5 bases for V and 5 bases for J; bases not matched to a gene: 10. Germline V gene lookup returns CDR1 KGHSH and CDR2 LQKENI. CDR3 bases: TGTGCCAGCTCAAAGGGACAGGGTTTGTCCCACGAGCAGTACTTC. It translates to CASSKGQGLSHEQYF.

The chain is built from TRBV2 and TRBJ2-1, with D possibly matching TRBD2 (5 bases). With 8 bases removed from V and 0 bases from J, the gap between germline ends came to 14 bases. The V gene's germline CDR1 is SNHLY and CDR2 FYNNEI. CDR3 length: 15 amino acids. The CDR3 reads CASEEEISSYNEQFF. The CDR3 coding sequence is TGTGCCAGCGAGGAGGAAATAAGCTCCTACAATGAGCAGTTCTTC.

The CDR3 coding sequence is TGTGCCAGCAGCGTAGGACCGACAGGGACTAATGAAAAACTGTTTTTT. Its protein is CASSVGPTGTNEKLFF. This chain uses TRBV9 with TRBJ1-4, with 7 nucleotides matching TRBD1. Germline CDR1 is SGDLS and CDR2 is YYNGEE. The CDR3 contains 16 residues. V was pared by 0 bases and J by 2 bases, with 4 bases of the junction left unmatched.